The present T cell receptor (beta chain) was sequenced within a study of cytomegalovirus exposure and HLA in healthy donors. Study-wide results and caveats: In most subjects, TCR beta sequences reportedly gave accurate predictions of HLA-A and HLA-B alleles. As a later analysis showed, a missense DCLRE1C variant was linked to trimming of TCR beta V- and J-genes. Some V segments could not be told apart, so they were left out, TRBV6-2 and TRBV6-3 among them.

The donors gave bone marrow, and they were healthy. In the PCR, 60 Vbeta and 13 Jbeta primers were used. Sequencing used immunoSEQ multiplex PCR; TCRdb keeps in-frame clones, though not all of them. The sample has approximately 190,000 clones, approximately 81% seen once; the top ten hold around 2.2%. CDR3 length: 19 amino acids. The germline V gene has CDR1 LGHNA and CDR2 YNFKEQ. V shed 0 bases and J shed 3 bases, with 23 bases lying between them. With regard to this clone: The antigen is not known.

Sequencing was performed on PBMCs. This receptor was identified in a woman younger than 35 in good health and CMV-seropositive. The rearrangement uses TRBV4-2 and TRBJ2-5; no reliable D call. CDR3 nucleotides: TGTGCCAGCAGCCAAGATCCCCCCTTTGTCCAGACTTCCAAAGAGACCCAGTACTTC. It codes for CASSQDPPFVQTSKETQYF.